The entry below gives a single T cell receptor beta chain sequence along with its context. Time point here: pretreatment peripheral blood. Clones were read by immunoSEQ multiplex PCR, and TCRdb kept only the in-frame ones, dropping some. This sample has about 76,000 clones, with 90% found just once. The data belong to a study of PD-L1 blockade in urothelial cancer. Overall study: Atezolizumab was started by patients at some point between 2013 and 2014 at 1,200 mg intravenously every 3 weeks.

Germline CDR1 is SGHRS and CDR2 is YFSETQ. This CDR3 is built from 16 residues. Trimming cost V 3 bases and J 7 bases, with 19 bases left between them. The chain uses TRBV5-1 and TRBJ2-2, with D perhaps TRBD2 (5 bases). This sequence originates from a man between 65 and 79 years old with urothelial cancer. Here the sequenced sample was PBMCs, taken around atezolizumab (anti-PD-L1) treatment. For the CDR3, the DNA is TGCGCCAGCAGCTCATTCGAGGGTGGGATCGGCGGGGAGCTGTTTTTT. The encoded protein is CASSSFEGGIGGELFF.